The clone carrying this TCR beta chain was seen only a few times. RNA transcripts gave rise to amplified TCR beta CDR3 regions. The TCR CDR3 was amplified in a first-round RT-PCR using the HTBI primer set. One entry per CDR3 protein, called by TCRdb with MiXCR from the multiplex PCR reads. There are hundreds of thousands of distinct CDR3 sequences in the sample; about 20% occur only once, and approximately 48% lies in the top ten. This entry comes from a study of T cells in Graves' hyperthyroidism and ophthalmopathy. Material for sequencing was blood. This sequence originates from a man aged 40-55 years with Graves' ophthalmopathy.

Here the CDR3 DNA reads TGCGCCAGCAGCTCACGTGGGGCGGGAACCGGGGAGCTGTTTTTT. Its protein product is CASSSRGAGTGELFF. The rearrangement uses TRBV5-1 and TRBJ2-2, with D perhaps matching TRBD2 (6 bases). Germline V lookup: CDR1 SGHRS, CDR2 YFSETQ. The CDR3 consists of 15 residues. Trimming pared 3 bases from V and 5 bases from J, leaving 14 bases between. The whole variable domain, filled in from reference TRBV5-1 and TRBJ2-2, reads KAGVTQTPRYLIKTRGQQVTLSCSPISGHRSVSWYQQTPGQGLQFLFEYFSETQRNKGNFPGRFSGRQFSNSRSEMNVSTLELGDSALYLCASSSRGAGTGELFFGEGSRLTVL.